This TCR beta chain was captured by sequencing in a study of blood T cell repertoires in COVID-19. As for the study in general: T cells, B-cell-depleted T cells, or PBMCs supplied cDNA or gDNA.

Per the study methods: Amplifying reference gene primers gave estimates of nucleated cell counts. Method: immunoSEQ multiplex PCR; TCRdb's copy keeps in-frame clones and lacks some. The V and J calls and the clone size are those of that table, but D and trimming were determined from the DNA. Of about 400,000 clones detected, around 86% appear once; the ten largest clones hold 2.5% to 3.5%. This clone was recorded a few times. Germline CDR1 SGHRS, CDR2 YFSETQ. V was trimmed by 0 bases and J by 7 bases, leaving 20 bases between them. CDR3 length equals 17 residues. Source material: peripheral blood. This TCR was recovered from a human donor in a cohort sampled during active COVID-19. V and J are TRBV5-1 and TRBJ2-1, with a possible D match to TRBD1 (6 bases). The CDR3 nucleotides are TGCGCCAGCAGCTTGGGGACCAGGGACATTCCTGGGAATGAGCAGTTCTTC. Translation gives CASSLGTRDIPGNEQFF.